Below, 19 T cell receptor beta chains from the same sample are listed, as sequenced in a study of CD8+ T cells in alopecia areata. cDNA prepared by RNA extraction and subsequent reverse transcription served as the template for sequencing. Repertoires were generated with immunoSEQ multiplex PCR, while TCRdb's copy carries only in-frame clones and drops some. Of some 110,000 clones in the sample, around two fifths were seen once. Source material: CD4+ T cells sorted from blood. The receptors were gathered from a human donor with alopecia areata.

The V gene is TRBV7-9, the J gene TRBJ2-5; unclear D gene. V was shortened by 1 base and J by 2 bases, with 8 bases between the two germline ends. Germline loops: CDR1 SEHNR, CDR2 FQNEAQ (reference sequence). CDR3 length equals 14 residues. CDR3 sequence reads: CASSLVVEQETQYF. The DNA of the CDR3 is TGTGCCAGCAGCTTAGTGGTAGAGCAAGAGACCCAGTACTTC.

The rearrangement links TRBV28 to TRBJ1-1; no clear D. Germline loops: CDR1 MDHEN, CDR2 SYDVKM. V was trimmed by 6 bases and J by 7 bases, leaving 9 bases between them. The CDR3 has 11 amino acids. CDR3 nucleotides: TGTGCCAGCAGGGCACAGCGTGAAGCTTTCTTT. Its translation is CASRAQREAFF.

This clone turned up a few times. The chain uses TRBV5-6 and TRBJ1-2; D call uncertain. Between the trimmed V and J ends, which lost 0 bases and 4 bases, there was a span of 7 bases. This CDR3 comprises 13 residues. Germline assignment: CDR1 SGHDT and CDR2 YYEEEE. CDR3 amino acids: CASSLEFSYGYTF. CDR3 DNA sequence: TGTGCCAGCAGCTTGGAGTTCAGCTATGGCTACACCTTC.

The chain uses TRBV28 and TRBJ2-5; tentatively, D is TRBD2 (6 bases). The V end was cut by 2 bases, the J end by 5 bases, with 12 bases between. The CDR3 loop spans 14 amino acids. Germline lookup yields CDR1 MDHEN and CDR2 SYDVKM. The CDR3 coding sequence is TGTGCCAGCAGTTTAATCGCGGGACTGGAGACCCAGTACTTC. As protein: CASSLIAGLETQYF.

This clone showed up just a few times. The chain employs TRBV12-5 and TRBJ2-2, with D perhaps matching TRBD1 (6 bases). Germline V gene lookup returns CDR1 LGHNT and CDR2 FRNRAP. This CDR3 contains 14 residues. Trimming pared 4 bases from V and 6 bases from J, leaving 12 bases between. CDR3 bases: TGTGCTAGTGGTTCACAGGGTTCCCCCGGGGAGCTGTTTTTT. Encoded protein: CASGSQGSPGELFF.

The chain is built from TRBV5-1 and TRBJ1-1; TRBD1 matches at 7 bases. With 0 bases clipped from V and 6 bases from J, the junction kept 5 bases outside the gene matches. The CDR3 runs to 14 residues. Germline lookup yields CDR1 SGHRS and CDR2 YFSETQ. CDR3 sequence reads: CASSLDRGNSEAFF. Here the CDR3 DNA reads TGCGCCAGCAGCTTGGACAGGGGAAACTCTGAAGCTTTCTTT.

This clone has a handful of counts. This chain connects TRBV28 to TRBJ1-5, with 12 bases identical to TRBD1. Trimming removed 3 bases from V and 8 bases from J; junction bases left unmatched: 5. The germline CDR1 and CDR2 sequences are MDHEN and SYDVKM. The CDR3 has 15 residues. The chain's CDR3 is CASSFGTGGGEPQHF. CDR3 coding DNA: TGTGCCAGCAGTTTCGGGACAGGGGGCGGCGAGCCCCAGCATTTT.

The CDR3 here is CASSPVGTGELFF. CDR3 nucleotides: TGTGCCAGCTCACCAGTAGGAACCGGGGAGCTGTTTTTT. V and J are TRBV18 and TRBJ2-2, with D uncertain. Germline V gene lookup returns CDR1 KGHSH and CDR2 LQKENI. The CDR3 totals 13 residues. V dropped 2 bases and J dropped 5 bases, with 6 bases sitting between them. The full variable domain, with the rest looked up from reference TRBV18 and TRBJ2-2, is NAGVMQNPRHLVRRRGQEARLRCSPMKGHSHVYWYRQLPEEGLKFMVYLQKENIIDESGMPKERFSAEFPKEGPSILRIQQVVRGDSAAYFCASSPVGTGELFFGEGSRLTVL.

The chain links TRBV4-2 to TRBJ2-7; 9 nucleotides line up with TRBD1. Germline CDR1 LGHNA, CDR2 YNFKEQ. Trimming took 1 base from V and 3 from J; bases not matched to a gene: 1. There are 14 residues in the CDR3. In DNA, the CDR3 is TGTGCCAGCAGCCAAGCGGGACAGGGCTACGAGCAGTACTTC. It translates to CASSQAGQGYEQYF.

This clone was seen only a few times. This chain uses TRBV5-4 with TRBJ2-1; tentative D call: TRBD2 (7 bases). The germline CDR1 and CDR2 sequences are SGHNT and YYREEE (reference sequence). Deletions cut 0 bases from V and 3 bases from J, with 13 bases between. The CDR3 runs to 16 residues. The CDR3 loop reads CASSLVVRGGYNEQFF. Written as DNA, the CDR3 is TGTGCCAGCAGCTTGGTGGTGAGGGGGGGCTACAATGAGCAGTTCTTC.

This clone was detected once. CDR3: CASSQGGETQYF. The CDR3 nucleotides are TGTGCCAGCAGTCAGGGGGGAGAGACCCAGTACTTC. The V call is TRBV6-5, the J call TRBJ2-5, with a possible D match to TRBD1 (7 bases). Germline loops: CDR1 MNHEY, CDR2 SVGAGI. The V end was cut by 5 bases, the J end by 4 bases, with 8 bases between. The CDR3 is 12 residues long.

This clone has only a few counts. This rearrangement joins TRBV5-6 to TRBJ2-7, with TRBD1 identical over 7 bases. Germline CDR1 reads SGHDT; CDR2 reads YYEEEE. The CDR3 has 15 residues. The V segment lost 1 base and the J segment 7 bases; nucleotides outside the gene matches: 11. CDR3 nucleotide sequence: TGTGCCAGCAGCTTGACCGACAGGGTGGCGAGTGAGCAGTACTTC. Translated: CASSLTDRVASEQYF. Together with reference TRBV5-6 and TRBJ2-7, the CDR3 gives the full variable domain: DAGVTQSPTHLIKTRGQQVTLRCSPKSGHDTVSWYQQALGQGPQFIFQYYEEEERQRGNFPDRFSGHQFPNYSSELNVNALLLGDSALYLCASSLTDRVASEQYFGPGTRLTVT.

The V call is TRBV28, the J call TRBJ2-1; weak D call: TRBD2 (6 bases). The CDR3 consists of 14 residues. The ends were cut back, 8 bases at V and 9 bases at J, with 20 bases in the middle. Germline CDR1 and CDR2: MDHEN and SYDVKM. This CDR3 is CASSLTQLGGEQFF. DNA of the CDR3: TGTGCCAGCTCCCTGACGCAGTTGGGGGGTGAGCAGTTCTTC.

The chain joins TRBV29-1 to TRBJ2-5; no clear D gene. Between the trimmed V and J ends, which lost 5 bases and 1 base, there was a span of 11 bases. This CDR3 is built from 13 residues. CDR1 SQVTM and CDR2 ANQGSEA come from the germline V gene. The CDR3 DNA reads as TGCAGCGTTCGTGGACGGTCCCAAGAGACCCAGTACTTC. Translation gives CSVRGRSQETQYF. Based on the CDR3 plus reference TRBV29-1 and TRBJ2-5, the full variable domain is SAVISQKPSRDICQRGTSLTIQCQVDSQVTMMFWYRQQPGQSLTLIATANQGSEATYESGFVIDKFPISRPNLTFSTLTVSNMSPEDSSIYLCSVRGRSQETQYFGPGTRLLVL.

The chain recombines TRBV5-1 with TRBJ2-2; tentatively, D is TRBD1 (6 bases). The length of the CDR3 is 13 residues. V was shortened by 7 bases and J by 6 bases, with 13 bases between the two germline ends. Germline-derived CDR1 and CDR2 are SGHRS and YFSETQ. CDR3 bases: TGCGCCAGCGGGACAATACAGGCCGGGGAGCTGTTTTTT. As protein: CASGTIQAGELFF.

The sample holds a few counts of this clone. As DNA, the CDR3 is TGTGCCAGCAGCTTTGGGAAAGTTGGCTACACCTTC. Its protein product is CASSFGKVGYTF. This chain connects TRBV7-2 to TRBJ1-2; D uncertain. The CDR3 is 12 residues long. Germline V gives CDR1 SGHTA, CDR2 FQGNSA. The V gene lost 3 bases and the J gene lost 7 bases, with 9 bases spanning the gap.

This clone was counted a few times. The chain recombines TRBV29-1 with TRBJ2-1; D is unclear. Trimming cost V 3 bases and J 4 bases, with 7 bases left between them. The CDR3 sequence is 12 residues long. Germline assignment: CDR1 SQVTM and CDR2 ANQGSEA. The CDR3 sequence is CSVESVYNEQFF. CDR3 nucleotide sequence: TGCAGCGTTGAGTCTGTTTACAATGAGCAGTTCTTC.

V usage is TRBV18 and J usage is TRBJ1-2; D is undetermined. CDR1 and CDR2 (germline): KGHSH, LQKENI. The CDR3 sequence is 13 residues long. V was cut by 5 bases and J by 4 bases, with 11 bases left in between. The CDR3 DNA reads TGTGCCAGCTCAGCGGACGGAGCCTATGGCTACACCTTC. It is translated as CASSADGAYGYTF.

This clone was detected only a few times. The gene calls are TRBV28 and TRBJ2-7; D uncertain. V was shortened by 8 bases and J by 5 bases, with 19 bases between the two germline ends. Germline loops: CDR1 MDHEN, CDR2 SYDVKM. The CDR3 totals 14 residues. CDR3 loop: CASGILGRAHEQYF. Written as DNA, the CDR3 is TGTGCCAGCGGGATCTTGGGAAGGGCCCACGAGCAGTACTTC.